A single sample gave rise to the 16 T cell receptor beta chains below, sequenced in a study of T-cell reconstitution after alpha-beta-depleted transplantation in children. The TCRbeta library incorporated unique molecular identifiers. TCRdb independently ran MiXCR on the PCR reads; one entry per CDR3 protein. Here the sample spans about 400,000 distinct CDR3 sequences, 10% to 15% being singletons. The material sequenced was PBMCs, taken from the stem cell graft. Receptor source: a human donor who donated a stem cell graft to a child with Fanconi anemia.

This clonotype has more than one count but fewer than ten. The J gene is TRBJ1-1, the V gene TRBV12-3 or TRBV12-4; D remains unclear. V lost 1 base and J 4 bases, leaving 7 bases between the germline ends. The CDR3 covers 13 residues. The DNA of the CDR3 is TGTGCCAGCAGTTTAGTTGTAACCACTGAAGCTTTCTTT. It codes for CASSLVVTTEAFF.

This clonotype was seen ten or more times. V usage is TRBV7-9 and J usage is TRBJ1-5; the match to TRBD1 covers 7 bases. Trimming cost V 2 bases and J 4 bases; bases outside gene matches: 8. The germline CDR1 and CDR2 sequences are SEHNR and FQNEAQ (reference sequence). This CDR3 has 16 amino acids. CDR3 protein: CASSLSGAGGNQPQHF. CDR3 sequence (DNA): TGTGCCAGCAGCTTAAGCGGTGCAGGGGGGAATCAGCCCCAGCATTTT.

Written as DNA, the CDR3 is TGCAGTGCTAGATGGACAGGATATCAGCCCCAGCATTTT. Its translation is CSARWTGYQPQHF. V usage is TRBV20-1 and J usage is TRBJ1-5; 7 nucleotides line up with TRBD1. Trimming cost V 2 bases and J 5 bases; bases outside gene matches: 3. Germline V lookup: CDR1 DFQATT, CDR2 SNEGSKA (reference sequence). This CDR3 region has 13 residues.

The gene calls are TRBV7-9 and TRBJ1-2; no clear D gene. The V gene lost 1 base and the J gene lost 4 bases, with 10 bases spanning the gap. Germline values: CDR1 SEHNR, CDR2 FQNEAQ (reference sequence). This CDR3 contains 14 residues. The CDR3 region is CASSLDLGSYGYTF. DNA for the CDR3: TGTGCCAGCAGCTTAGATCTGGGAAGCTATGGCTACACCTTC. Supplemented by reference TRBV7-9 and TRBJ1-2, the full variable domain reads DTGVSQNPRHKITKRGQNVTFRCDPISEHNRLYWYRQTLGQGPEFLTYFQNEAQLEKSRLLSDRFSAERPKGSFSTLEIQRTEQGDSAMYLCASSLDLGSYGYTFGSGTRLTVV.

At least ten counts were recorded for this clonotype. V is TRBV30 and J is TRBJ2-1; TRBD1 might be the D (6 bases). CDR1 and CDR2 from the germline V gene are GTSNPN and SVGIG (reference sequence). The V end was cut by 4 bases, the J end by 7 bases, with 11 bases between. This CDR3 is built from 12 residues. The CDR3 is CAWTRGKNEQFF. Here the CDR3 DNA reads TGTGCCTGGACCAGGGGAAAGAATGAGCAGTTCTTC.

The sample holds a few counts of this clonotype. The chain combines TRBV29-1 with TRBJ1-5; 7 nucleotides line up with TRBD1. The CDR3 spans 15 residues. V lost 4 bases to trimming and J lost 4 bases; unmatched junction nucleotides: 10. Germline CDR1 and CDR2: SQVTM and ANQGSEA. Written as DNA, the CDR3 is TGCAGCGTTGCAATGGGGACAGCTTCTAATCAGCCCCAGCATTTT. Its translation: CSVAMGTASNQPQHF.

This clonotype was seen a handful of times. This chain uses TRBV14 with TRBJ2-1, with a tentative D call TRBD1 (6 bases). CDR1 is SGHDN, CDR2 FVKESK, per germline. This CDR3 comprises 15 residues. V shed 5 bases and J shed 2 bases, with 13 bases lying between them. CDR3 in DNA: TGTGCCAGCAGCTCGTTACAGGGCCCCTACAATGAGCAGTTCTTC. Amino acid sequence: CASSSLQGPYNEQFF.

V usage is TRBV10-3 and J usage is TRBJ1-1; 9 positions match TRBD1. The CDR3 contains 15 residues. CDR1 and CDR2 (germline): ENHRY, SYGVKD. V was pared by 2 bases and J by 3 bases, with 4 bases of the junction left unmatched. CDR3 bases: TGTGCCATCAGTGAGGGACAGGGGTCGGACACTGAAGCTTTCTTT. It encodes CAISEGQGSDTEAFF.

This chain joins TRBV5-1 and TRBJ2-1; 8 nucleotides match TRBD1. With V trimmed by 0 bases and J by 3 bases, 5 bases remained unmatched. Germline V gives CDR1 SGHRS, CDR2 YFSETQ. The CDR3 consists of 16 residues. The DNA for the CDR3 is TGCGCCAGCAGCTTGGGGACAGGGCTAATCTACAATGAGCAGTTCTTC. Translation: CASSLGTGLIYNEQFF.

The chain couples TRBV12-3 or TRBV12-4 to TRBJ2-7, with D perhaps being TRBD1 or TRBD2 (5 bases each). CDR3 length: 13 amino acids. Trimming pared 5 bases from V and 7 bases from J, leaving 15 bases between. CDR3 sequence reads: CASSPRQGGEQYF. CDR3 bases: TGTGCCAGCAGTCCCCGCCAGGGCGGGGAGCAGTACTTC.

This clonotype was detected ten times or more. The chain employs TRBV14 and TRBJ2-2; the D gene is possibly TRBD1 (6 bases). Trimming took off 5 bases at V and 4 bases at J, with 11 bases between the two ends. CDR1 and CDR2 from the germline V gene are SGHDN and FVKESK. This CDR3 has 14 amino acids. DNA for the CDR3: TGTGCCAGCAGCGACAGGTTGGGCACCGGGGAGCTGTTTTTT. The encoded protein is CASSDRLGTGELFF.

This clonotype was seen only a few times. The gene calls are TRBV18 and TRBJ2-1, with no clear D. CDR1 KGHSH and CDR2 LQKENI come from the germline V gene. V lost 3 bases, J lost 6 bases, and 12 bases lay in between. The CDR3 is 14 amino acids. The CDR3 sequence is CASSPNGERNEQFF. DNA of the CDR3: TGTGCCAGCTCACCGAACGGCGAGCGCAATGAGCAGTTCTTC.

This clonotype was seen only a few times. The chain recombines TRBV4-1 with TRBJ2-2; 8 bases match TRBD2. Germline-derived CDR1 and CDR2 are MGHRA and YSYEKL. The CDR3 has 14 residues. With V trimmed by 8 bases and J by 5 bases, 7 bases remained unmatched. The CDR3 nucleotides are TGCGCCAGCGGAGCGGGGGCGCGAACCGGGGAGCTGTTTTTT. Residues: CASGAGARTGELFF.

CDR3 DNA: TGTGCCGTCTCGGGACAGACCTACGAGCAGTACTTC. Translated, it gives CAVSGQTYEQYF. This chain joins TRBV10-3 and TRBJ2-7, with TRBD1 identical over 7 bases. J lost 2 bases, V lost 11 bases, and 6 bases had no gene match. This CDR3 comprises 12 residues. Per germline, CDR1 ENHRY and CDR2 SYGVKD.

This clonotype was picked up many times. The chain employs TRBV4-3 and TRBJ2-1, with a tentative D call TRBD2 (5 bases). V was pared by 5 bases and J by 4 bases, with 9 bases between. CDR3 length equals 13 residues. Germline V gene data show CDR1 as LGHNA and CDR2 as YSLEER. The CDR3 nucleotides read TGCGCCAGCAGCACGCGGGCATACAATGAGCAGTTCTTC. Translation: CASSTRAYNEQFF.

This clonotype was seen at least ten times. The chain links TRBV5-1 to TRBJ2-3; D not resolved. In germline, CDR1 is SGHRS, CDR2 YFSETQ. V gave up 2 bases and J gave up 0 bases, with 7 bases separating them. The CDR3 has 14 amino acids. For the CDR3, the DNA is TGCGCCAGCAGCTTAGCATGGAGCACAGATACGCAGTATTTT. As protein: CASSLAWSTDTQYF.